Shown below are 12 T cell receptor beta chains from a single sample sequenced in a study of shared clonotypes between healthy human individuals. The method was immunoSEQ multiplex PCR; TCRdb's version includes in-frame clones alone and lacks a portion of them. The repertoire holds 2 million to 2.5 million clones, with under 95% as singletons. The sample was naive CD4+ T cells from PBMCs. The sample's subset: CD45RA+ positively selected. Receptors originate from a man younger than 35 in good health. Some clones in this sample may be carry-over from other donors' samples.

This chain joins TRBV9 and TRBJ2-1, with 7 positions matching TRBD2. CDR3 size: 15 residues. CDR1 is SGDLS, CDR2 YYNGEE, per germline. V gave up 7 bases and J gave up 5 bases; unmatched junction bases: 12. The CDR3 DNA follows: TGTGCCAGCGGGCCCTCTAGCGGAGCCGACAATGAGCAGTTCTTC. Amino acids: CASGPSSGADNEQFF.

The chain recombines TRBV15 with TRBJ2-2; D possibly corresponds to TRBD1 (6 bases). V shed 4 bases and J shed 0 bases, with 18 bases lying between them. The CDR3 is 18 amino acids. Germline V lookup: CDR1 LNHNV, CDR2 YYDKDF (reference sequence). CDR3 DNA: TGTGCCACCAGCACCCTAGGGGGAAGGGTTTCGAACACCGGGGAGCTGTTTTTT. Residues: CATSTLGGRVSNTGELFF. Looking up the rest from reference TRBV15 and TRBJ2-2 gives the full variable domain: DAMVIQNPRYQVTQFGKPVTLSCSQTLNHNVMYWYQQKSSQAPKLLFHYYDKDFNNEADTPDNFQSRRPNTSFCFLDIRSPGLGDTAMYLCATSTLGGRVSNTGELFFGEGSRLTVL.

This clone was observed a single time. V gene TRBV7-2 combines with J gene TRBJ2-7; D is perhaps TRBD1 (6 bases). This CDR3 contains 15 residues. Trimming removed 6 bases from V and 6 bases from J, with 21 bases in between. The germline V gene has CDR1 SGHTA and CDR2 FQGNSA. The CDR3 is CASRSAGTRASEQYF. The CDR3 DNA sequence: TGTGCCAGCAGGTCCGCCGGGACACGGGCCTCCGAGCAGTACTTC. Complete variable domain (other parts from reference TRBV7-2 and TRBJ2-7): GAGVSQSPSNKVTEKGKDVELRCDPISGHTALYWYRQSLGQGLEFLIYFQGNSAPDKSGLPSDRFSAERTGGSVSTLTIQRTQQEDSAVYLCASRSAGTRASEQYFGPGTRLTVT.

The chain uses TRBV27 and TRBJ1-2; D not certain. The V gene's germline CDR1 is MNHEY and CDR2 SMNVEV (reference sequence). The CDR3 loop spans 13 amino acids. The V end was cut by 8 bases, the J end by 7 bases, with 17 bases between. The CDR3 nucleotides read TGTGCCAGCGGGTCTTGGGGATCGCGTGGCTACACCTTC. Its protein product is CASGSWGSRGYTF.

The V gene is TRBV5-3, the J gene TRBJ2-1, with 16 bases identical to TRBD2. TRBV5-3 is an ORF, with its function uncertain. This CDR3 comprises 18 residues. The J segment lost 10 bases and the V segment lost 7 bases, leaving 17 bases of the junction unmatched. The CDR3 region is CARSAGTSGGVAQWEQFF. The DNA for the CDR3 is TGTGCCAGATCCGCTGGGACTAGCGGGGGGGTGGCCCAGTGGGAGCAGTTCTTC.

This chain connects TRBV7-2 to TRBJ1-2, with D possibly being TRBD1 (6 bases). The CDR3 has 14 amino acids. Germline V lookup: CDR1 SGHTA, CDR2 FQGNSA. V lost 1 base and J 8 bases, leaving 14 bases between the germline ends. The CDR3 loop reads CASSLDRVLQGYTF. The CDR3 DNA sequence: TGTGCCAGCAGCTTAGACAGGGTACTGCAGGGCTACACCTTC.

V usage is TRBV10-1 and J usage is TRBJ1-3, with D uncertain. The CDR3 totals 16 residues. V lost 0 bases and J lost 0, with 9 bases in between. The germline V gene encodes CDR1 WNHNN and CDR2 SYGVQD (reference sequence). The CDR3 here is CASSESSPASGNTIYF. In DNA form, the CDR3 reads TGCGCCAGCAGTGAGTCGAGTCCTGCCTCTGGAAACACCATATATTTT.

The V and J genes are TRBV5-4 and TRBJ1-1; 8 bases align to TRBD1. Germline trimming cut 3 bases from V and 4 bases from J; bases unmatched to any gene: 14. This CDR3 is 17 amino acids long. CDR1 SGHNT and CDR2 YYREEE come from the germline V gene (reference sequence). This CDR3 is CASSSGGTGYFGTEAFF. CDR3 bases: TGTGCCAGCAGCTCGGGTGGGACAGGCTACTTTGGCACTGAAGCTTTCTTT.

The chain has TRBV5-6 and TRBJ2-2; 10 bases fit TRBD1. Per the germline V gene, CDR1 is SGHDT and CDR2 is YYEEEE. Trimming took 4 bases from V and 6 from J; bases not matched to a gene: 9. There are 16 residues in the CDR3. This CDR3 reads CASSLDRGRDPGELFF. The CDR3 DNA follows: TGTGCCAGCAGCCTAGACAGGGGGCGCGACCCCGGGGAGCTGTTTTTT.

The chain carries TRBV5-5 and TRBJ1-6, with a possible D match to TRBD1 (6 bases). The germline gives CDR1 SGHKS, CDR2 YYEKEE (reference sequence). The CDR3 is made up of 16 amino acids. Trimming took off 4 bases at V and 4 bases at J, with 15 bases between the two ends. CDR3 protein: CASSLGQRNYNSPLHF. The CDR3 nucleotides are TGTGCCAGCAGCCTGGGACAAAGGAATTATAATTCACCCCTCCACTTT.

V gene TRBV5-6 combines with J gene TRBJ2-3; 7 nucleotides line up with TRBD1. This CDR3 contains 18 residues. J gave up 0 bases and V 0 bases, and 10 bases lay outside the gene matches. Germline V lookup: CDR1 SGHDT, CDR2 YYEEEE. CDR3 DNA sequence: TGTGCCAGCAGCTTGGCCGCGGTGTGGACAGGAAGCACAGATACGCAGTATTTT. Encoded protein: CASSLAAVWTGSTDTQYF.

V usage is TRBV7-2 and J usage is TRBJ1-1; D is ambiguous. V lost 3 bases and J 0 bases, leaving 14 bases between the germline ends. This CDR3 is built from 16 residues. Germline V gene data show CDR1 as SGHTA and CDR2 as FQGNSA. This chain's CDR3 is CASSLDLSQMNTEAFF. CDR3 DNA sequence: TGTGCCAGCAGCTTGGACCTCTCACAGATGAACACTGAAGCTTTCTTT.